This record concerns one TCR beta chain sequence. This clone was counted between two and nine times. Its antigen specificity is not known. No much larger clone is present one base from it, and per-base qualities are unavailable. This sample was taken from a study of siplizumab effects on memory and regulatory T cells (dated by TCRdb to between 2018 and 2021). Turning to the overall study: The study looked at the effect of siplizumab, an anti-CD2 antibody, on alloreactive T-cell subsets in allogeneic mixed lymphocyte reactions made from human PBMCs. Study-level results and caveats: Because sequences at frequencies below about 10^-5 were poorly captured, only a minor fraction of alloreactive clones could be mapped back to unstimulated subsets. Among mappable alloreactive CD4+ clones, the Treg-derived fraction averaged approximately 69% with siplizumab versus about 25% in control reactions. For roughly 75-96% of proliferating CD4+ or CD8+ clones, no naive or memory phenotype could be assigned. Greater diversity appeared to be present in unstimulated naive T cells than in memory T cells, and a substantial contribution to the alloresponse seemed to be made by naive cells. The cumulative frequency of alloreactive sequences traceable to unstimulated CD4+ memory T cells was significantly reduced by siplizumab. Whether proliferating Tregs from siplizumab cultures were suppressive was not functionally confirmed.

The library was prepared using the immunoSEQ multiplex PCR assay. The deep sequencing platform assayed some 90,000 TCR templates per sample. Genomic DNA extracted from sorted T cells was the material used for TCRbeta CDR3 sequencing. The published analysis was carried out like this. The R programming language was used for clonal analysis of TCRbeta CDR3 data. Alloreactive CD4+ and CD8+ clones were defined by comparing unstimulated samples with post-reaction CFSE-low samples. Alloreactive CD4+ clones were assigned to regulatory or non-regulatory origin by matching sequences to sorted unstimulated Treg and non-Treg repertoires. What TCRdb holds here is the immuneACCESS table cut down to in-frame rearrangements. Part of the clones is not present; checked against another copy, under half of the missing clones reflect an unresolved V gene, and the others are unexplained. That table supplies the V and J calls and clone size; D and trimming were determined from the DNA. The sample table records about 62,000 clones; 79% of these occur just once. The ten biggest clones cover over 0.4% of the sample.

In a few donor pairs, further sequencing was done on unstimulated CD8+ naive, CD4+ memory, CD8+ TEMRA, CD4+ naive and CD8+ effector memory subsets. TCRbeta CDR3 sequencing was performed on sorted unstimulated T cells and on proliferating T cells recovered from mixed lymphocyte reactions. Fresh whole blood from approximately ten HLA-typed healthy donors was used to isolate PBMCs. The specimen sequenced was memory CD4+ T cells sorted from blood. The cell subset or site label on this specimen signifies: unstimulated CD4+ memory T cells. The TCR originated in a human donor in good health.

The DNA sequence is given as TGTGCTAGTGGTTGGGGGGACAGGTCTGAAAAACTGTTTTTT. It specifies CASGWGDRSEKLFF. The receptor chain draws on TRBV12-5 and TRBJ1-4, with 8 bases matching TRBD1. In the germline V gene, CDR1 corresponds to LGHNT and CDR2 to FRNRAP. The germline V end is reduced by 4 bases and the J end by 7 bases; junction bases left unmatched: 5. Spanning cysteine to phenylalanine, the CDR3 consists of 14 amino acids. Only CDR3 DNA is held: 42 bases, read in frame from base 1. With the portions outside the CDR3 filled from the reference TRBV12-5 and TRBJ1-4 genes, the complete variable region becomes DARVTQTPRHKVTEMGQEVTMRCQPILGHNTVFWYRQTMMQGLELLAYFRNRAPLDDSGMPKDRFSAEMPDATLATLKIQPSEPRDSAVYFCASGWGDRSEKLFFGSGTQLSVL.